These 24 T cell receptor beta chains were all obtained from the same sample, sequenced in a study of shared clonotypes between healthy human individuals. The assay was immunoSEQ multiplex PCR, and TCRdb's table has in-frame clones only and misses some. The table has 1,400,000 or so clones, 98% seen once; the top ten hold roughly 0.35%. The sequencing input was naive CD4+ T cells sorted from blood. Subset described: CD45RA+ positively selected. The receptors here all came from a young man in good health.

The chain combines TRBV7-9 with TRBJ2-5; no clear D gene. Germline values: CDR1 SEHNR, CDR2 FQNEAQ (reference sequence). The CDR3 totals 13 residues. V lost 5 bases and J lost 0, with 7 bases in between. CDR3 sequence reads: CASSPPNQETQYF. In nucleotides, the CDR3 is TGTGCCAGCAGCCCTCCCAACCAAGAGACCCAGTACTTC.

V gene TRBV15 combines with J gene TRBJ1-5; D perhaps matches TRBD1 (6 bases). The CDR3 has 16 amino acids. Germline-derived CDR1 and CDR2 are LNHNV and YYDKDF (reference sequence). The V gene lost 0 bases and the J gene lost 7 bases, with 16 bases spanning the gap. CDR3 DNA sequence: TGTGCCACCAGCAGAGAGGGGCAGGGCGGGGGCCAGCCCCAGCATTTT. It codes for CATSREGQGGGQPQHF.

V gene TRBV18 combines with J gene TRBJ2-7, with 13 bases aligning to TRBD2. Germline V gene lookup returns CDR1 KGHSH and CDR2 LQKENI. The CDR3 loop spans 15 amino acids. The V gene end was trimmed by 5 bases and the J gene end by 5 bases; junction bases not matched to a gene: 6. As DNA, the CDR3 is TGTGCCAGCTCAGGAGGACTAGCGGGAGTCGACGAGCAGTACTTC. Its translation is CASSGGLAGVDEQYF.

The genes are TRBV7-6 and TRBJ1-1, with D perhaps TRBD1 (5 bases). V lost 2 bases, J lost 0 bases, and 7 bases lay in between. Germline V gene sequence: CDR1 SGHVS, CDR2 FNYEAQ. The CDR3 covers 14 residues. Here the CDR3 reads CASSLKGVNTEAFF. In DNA, the CDR3 is TGTGCCAGCAGCTTAAAAGGGGTGAACACTGAAGCTTTCTTT.

The table lists this clone with a count of one. This chain links TRBV9 with TRBJ2-7; 11 bases agree with TRBD2. Trimming cost V 4 bases and J 4 bases; bases outside gene matches: 7. The CDR3 contains 15 residues. In germline, CDR1 is SGDLS, CDR2 YYNGEE. The CDR3 loop reads CASSPLAGADYEQYF. The CDR3 DNA follows: TGTGCCAGCAGCCCACTAGCGGGAGCCGATTACGAGCAGTACTTC.

This clone was recorded once. The junction does not match germline at one end; this may be a read error. This rearrangement joins TRBV7-7 to TRBJ2-1; D gene unclear. The CDR3 runs 15 residues. Germline V CDR1 and CDR2: SSHAT, FNYEAQ (reference sequence). CDR3 bases: TGTGCTAGCAGCTTGGGGATGGAAACCTACAATGAGCAGTTCTTC. This translates into CASSLGMETYNEQFF.

The chain joins TRBV7-9 to TRBJ2-1, with D maybe TRBD1 (5 bases). The germline CDR1 and CDR2 sequences are SEHNR and FQNEAQ (reference sequence). The V and J ends lost 5 bases and 2 bases respectively, with 7 bases between them. The CDR3 sequence is 13 residues long. Here the CDR3 reads CASSEDTYNEQFF. The DNA for the CDR3 is TGTGCCAGCAGCGAGGACACCTACAATGAGCAGTTCTTC. The whole variable domain, filled in from reference TRBV7-9 and TRBJ2-1, reads DTGVSQNPRHKITKRGQNVTFRCDPISEHNRLYWYRQTLGQGPEFLTYFQNEAQLEKSRLLSDRFSAERPKGSFSTLEIQRTEQGDSAMYLCASSEDTYNEQFFGPGTRLTVL.

The chain combines TRBV27 with TRBJ2-7; 8 bases fit TRBD2. This CDR3 comprises 13 residues. CDR1 is MNHEY, CDR2 SMNVEV, per germline (reference sequence). V lost 8 bases and J lost 5; bases outside the gene matches: 8. The CDR3 is CASGVAGRDEQYF. CDR3 sequence (DNA): TGTGCCAGCGGAGTAGCGGGACGCGACGAGCAGTACTTC.

The rearrangement joins TRBV19 to TRBJ2-7, with 8 bases lining up with TRBD1. V dropped 6 bases and J dropped 0; count of bases not matched to a gene: 7. CDR3 length equals 15 residues. CDR1 and CDR2 (germline): LNHDA, SQIVND (reference sequence). The CDR3 DNA is TGTGCCAGTAGAAACCGGGACAGGTCCTCCTACGAGCAGTACTTC. Protein product: CASRNRDRSSYEQYF.

Details on this clone: The missing conserved phenylalanine or tryptophan at the end of this CDR3 makes a read error likely. The DNA is left out, because the CDR3 cannot be placed on it with certainty; the CDR3 is given as TCRdb lists it. This rearrangement joins TRBV29-1 to TRBJ1-1; TRBD1, the table's D call, was not compared with the DNA. Germline V gives CDR1 SQVTM, CDR2 ANQGSEA. The CDR3 is made up of 8 amino acids, end residues included. This CDR3 reads CSVEGTVS.

V and J are TRBV11-2 and TRBJ1-1, with D perhaps TRBD1 (6 bases). Germline loops: CDR1 SGHAT, CDR2 FQNNGV. This CDR3 comprises 15 residues. Trimming removed 5 bases at V and 1 base at J, with 14 bases between. The CDR3 sequence is CASSPADRQNTEAFF. The CDR3, as DNA: TGTGCCAGCAGCCCCGCGGACAGACAGAACACTGAAGCTTTCTTT.

This chain joins TRBV18 and TRBJ1-3; TRBD1 matches at 8 bases. The CDR3 has 16 residues. J lost 4 bases, V lost 2 bases, and 7 bases had no gene match. Germline-derived CDR1 and CDR2 are KGHSH and LQKENI. CDR3 protein: CASSPFPGTGGNTIYF. For the CDR3, the DNA is TGTGCCAGCTCACCATTTCCCGGGACAGGAGGAAACACCATATATTTT.

The chain recombines TRBV14 with TRBJ2-4; D is ambiguous. Germline V gives CDR1 SGHDN, CDR2 FVKESK. The CDR3 runs 12 residues. Deletions cut 1 base from V and 9 bases from J, with 7 bases between. CDR3 DNA sequence: TGTGCCAGCAGCCAAGGGTTCGGCATTCAGTACTTC. Encoded protein: CASSQGFGIQYF. Together with reference TRBV14 and TRBJ2-4, the CDR3 gives the full variable domain: EAGVTQFPSHSVIEKGQTVTLRCDPISGHDNLYWYRRVMGKEIKFLLHFVKESKQDESGMPNNRFLAERTGGTYSTLKVQPAELEDSGVYFCASSQGFGIQYFGAGTRLSVL.

A remark on this clone: One end of the junction varies from germline; a read error may be responsible. The V and J genes are TRBV18 and TRBJ1-5, with a possible D match to TRBD1 (5 bases). The germline CDR1 and CDR2 sequences are KGHSH and LQKENI. The CDR3 length is 15 residues. CDR3: CASSPPGVRNQPQHF. CDR3 DNA sequence: TGTGCCAGCTCACCACCGGGGGTCCGCAACCAGCCCCAGCATTTT.

V usage is TRBV9 and J usage is TRBJ2-1; the match to TRBD2 covers 8 bases. CDR3 length: 15 residues. The trim removed 2 bases at V and 6 bases at J, leaving 7 bases unmatched. Germline CDR1 reads SGDLS; CDR2 reads YYNGEE. DNA for the CDR3: TGTGCCAGCAGCGTGGGCAGCGGGAGTTCCAATGAGCAGTTCTTC. It is translated as CASSVGSGSSNEQFF.

J is TRBJ2-3 and V is TRBV30; TRBD2 matches 10 bases. This CDR3 has 13 residues. Germline-derived CDR1 and CDR2 are GTSNPN and SVGIG (reference sequence). Germline trimming cut 8 bases from V and 3 bases from J; bases unmatched to any gene: 5. CDR3 protein: CARAGGPTDTQYF. For the CDR3, the DNA is TGTGCCAGAGCGGGAGGGCCGACAGATACGCAGTATTTT.

The gene calls are TRBV29-1 and TRBJ2-3, with 14 bases aligning to TRBD2. V trimming: 7 bases; J trimming: 0 bases; junction bases outside the gene matches: 6. Looked up from germline, CDR1 is SQVTM and CDR2 is ANQGSEA. The CDR3 spans 16 residues. The CDR3 DNA sequence: TGCAGCGCTGGGCGACTAGCGGGAGGGAGCACAGATACGCAGTATTTT. Its translation is CSAGRLAGGSTDTQYF.

The V and J genes are TRBV5-1 and TRBJ2-5; D possibly uses TRBD1 or TRBD2 (5 bases each). The CDR3 is made up of 15 amino acids. Trimming removed 5 bases at V and 5 bases at J, with 19 bases between. The germline V gene encodes CDR1 SGHRS and CDR2 YFSETQ. CDR3: CASSAISPGLETQYF. In DNA, the CDR3 is TGCGCCAGCAGTGCAATCAGTCCGGGGCTTGAGACCCAGTACTTC.

This chain joins TRBV4-1 and TRBJ2-5; the match to TRBD2 covers 7 bases. The CDR3 loop spans 17 amino acids. Germline loops: CDR1 MGHRA, CDR2 YSYEKL. Trimming removed 3 bases from V and 1 base from J; junction bases left unmatched: 11. For the CDR3, the DNA is TGCGCCAGCAGCCATCCGGGGCGCAGCGGGATCCAAGAGACCCAGTACTTC. Its translation: CASSHPGRSGIQETQYF.

The chain is built from TRBV15 and TRBJ2-3; the D gene is possibly TRBD1 (6 bases). Per germline, CDR1 LNHNV and CDR2 YYDKDF (reference sequence). The V gene lost 3 bases and the J gene lost 2 bases, with 15 bases spanning the gap. The CDR3 has 16 residues. CDR3 in DNA: TGTGCCACCAGCAGGATAGGGGGTCCCACCACAGATACGCAGTATTTT. It is translated as CATSRIGGPTTDTQYF. Looking up the rest from reference TRBV15 and TRBJ2-3 gives the full variable domain: DAMVIQNPRYQVTQFGKPVTLSCSQTLNHNVMYWYQQKSSQAPKLLFHYYDKDFNNEADTPDNFQSRRPNTSFCFLDIRSPGLGDTAMYLCATSRIGGPTTDTQYFGPGTRLTVL.

This chain uses TRBV11-2 with TRBJ2-5, with TRBD1 identical over 10 bases. CDR3 length: 15 residues. Trimming removed 3 bases from V and 4 bases from J; junction bases left unmatched: 5. The V gene's germline CDR1 is SGHAT and CDR2 FQNNGV. The chain's CDR3 is CASSLGQGISETQYF. Here the CDR3 DNA reads TGTGCCAGCAGCTTGGGACAGGGGATCTCAGAGACCCAGTACTTC.

V is TRBV28 and J is TRBJ1-5; perhaps TRBD1 as D (6 bases). Trimming took 7 bases from V and 3 from J, leaving 19 bases between them. CDR1 MDHEN and CDR2 SYDVKM come from the germline V gene. The CDR3 sequence is 16 residues long. The CDR3 DNA is TGTGCCAGCACCCTCATACAGGGTTCCCTCAATCAGCCCCAGCATTTT. This translates into CASTLIQGSLNQPQHF.

As concerns this clone: At the DNA level, this CDR3 is encoded by other sequences in the same sample as well. The chain is built from TRBV5-1 and TRBJ2-7; TRBD1 matches 7 bases. CDR1 and CDR2 from the germline V gene are SGHRS and YFSETQ. The V segment lost 4 bases and the J segment 0 bases; nucleotides outside the gene matches: 4. The CDR3 consists of 14 residues. CDR3 sequence: CASSRDRSSYEQYF. In DNA form, the CDR3 reads TGCGCCAGCAGCCGGGACAGATCCTCCTACGAGCAGTACTTC.

The chain employs TRBV18 and TRBJ1-1, with D perhaps matching TRBD1 (5 bases). CDR3 length: 12 residues. Deletions cut 8 bases from V and 7 bases from J, with 14 bases between. Germline lookup yields CDR1 KGHSH and CDR2 LQKENI. Written as DNA, the CDR3 is TGTGCCAGCGGGGCGGGAACCGATGAAGCTTTCTTT. Amino acids: CASGAGTDEAFF.